The 5 T cell receptor beta chains in this list originate from one sample, sequenced in a study of metastatic and nonmetastatic thyroid tumors (dated by TCRdb to 2019 to 2021). Receptor amplification or capture employed PCR. Sequencing was carried out with an Illumina HiSeq 4000. TCRdb reprocessed the public reads (quality trimming at Q25 with fastp, clone calling with MiXCR) and kept in-frame beta chains. The sample table holds 3,000 to 4,000 clones, of which more than 30% were seen once. 40% to 55% of the sample goes to the ten largest clones. Before undergoing thyroid surgery, none of the patients had been given any kind of treatment. Sequences were obtained from tumor tissue. All receptors come from a female donor with papillary thyroid cancer or a benign thyroid nodule (not recorded which). Some clones in this sample may be carry-over from other donors' samples.

Here the CDR3 DNA reads TGTGCCAGCAAATCCGGGACAACGAATCAGCCCCAGCATTTT. Its translation is CASKSGTTNQPQHF. The chain uses TRBV6-1 and TRBJ1-5, with TRBD1 as a possible D gene (6 bases). Germline CDR1 is MNHNS and CDR2 is SASEGT. The length of the CDR3 is 14 residues. V lost 7 bases and J lost 4, with 14 bases in between.

The gene calls are TRBV6-1 and TRBJ2-2; TRBD1 is a possible D gene (5 bases). The CDR3 consists of 12 residues. From germline, CDR1 is MNHNS and CDR2 SASEGT. V lost 6 bases to trimming and J lost 6 bases, with 8 bases between them. CDR3 region: CASSPTAGELFF. For the CDR3, the DNA is TGTGCCAGCAGCCCGACAGCCGGGGAGCTGTTTTTT.

The chain combines TRBV5-1 with TRBJ2-1; D remains ambiguous. Germline V gene lookup returns CDR1 SGHRS and CDR2 YFSETQ. Deletions cut 6 bases from V and 8 bases from J, with 15 bases between. CDR3 length equals 13 residues. CDR3 region: CASIRDHSYEQFF. DNA of the CDR3: TGCGCCAGCATCAGAGATCATAGCTATGAGCAGTTCTTC.

There are a few counts of this clone. The chain uses TRBV28 and TRBJ2-2; 10 positions agree with TRBD2. CDR1 MDHEN and CDR2 SYDVKM come from the germline V gene. The junction had 5 bases not matched to a gene; V was cut back by 4 bases and J by 3 bases. The CDR3 runs 16 residues. The CDR3 bases are TGTGCCAGCAGTTCACCGGGACTAGCGTACACCGGGGAGCTGTTTTTT. It codes for CASSSPGLAYTGELFF.

The genes are TRBV5-4 and TRBJ2-7; D might be TRBD1 (7 bases). The length of the CDR3 is 15 residues. V was clipped by 4 bases and J by 4 bases, with 18 bases between them. CDR1 and CDR2 from the germline V gene are SGHNT and YYREEE (reference sequence). The CDR3 is CASSVEGQHQYEQYF. DNA of the CDR3: TGTGCCAGCAGCGTGGAGGGACAGCATCAATACGAGCAGTACTTC.